Below, one TCR beta chain is given with its context. The antigen is not known. Each donor had ten milliliters of peripheral blood drawn. V trimming: 8 bases; J trimming: 0 bases; junction bases outside the gene matches: 3. This CDR3 region has 14 residues. The germline V gene encodes CDR1 MNHEY and CDR2 SVGEGT. The data are from a study of blood T cells in healthy people across ages. Study observations and caveats: Roughly linear age-related decline in beta diversity appeared, significant by age around 42.

Through a sample-barcoded 5' primer and a J-beta primer mix, a second PCR was run for roughly 6 to 12 cycles. TCRdb used MiXCR to reprocess the 5' RACE reads, holding one entry per CDR3 protein. The table lists around 870,000 distinct CDR3 sequences, under 35% of them singletons. The source is an elderly woman in good health. The sample taken for sequencing was blood. This chain links TRBV6-2 or TRBV6-3 with TRBJ1-1; 10 bases fit TRBD1. In DNA, the CDR3 is TGTGCCAGCGGACAGGGGGTGGTGAACACTGAAGCTTTCTTT. Amino acid sequence: CASGQGVVNTEAFF.